Included here is one TCR beta chain sequence, with context. This clone's antigen is unknown. The record has no base qualities; no much larger clone is one base away. A single peripheral blood draw of about 116 mL on average was collected from each donor into heparinised tubes. Naive, central memory, regulatory and stem cell-like memory CD4+ T cells were sorted on a BD FACSAria II using a panel including CD45RO, CCR7, CD25, CD127, CD95 and CD27. A purity above 95% was achieved for all sorted populations. PBMCs were separated immediately by Lymphoprep density gradient centrifugation and were stained directly, without being cultured. Samples were stained and sorted in pairs, with one healthy donor and one patient per experiment, so that batch effects were minimized. This sample is drawn from a study of beta chain features in type 1 diabetes listed by TCRdb under 2018. Regarding the complete study: No differences in mean age, gender distribution, total cell number or subset yield were found between patients and healthy donors. A total of 85 million to 140 million sorted cells were examined across all samples, and a strong correlation was observed between cell number per subset and RNA yield. In the study, TCRB repertoires of sorted circulating CD4+ T cell subsets from recently diagnosed type 1 diabetes patients were compared with those of matched healthy donors. Whereas all 30 or so donors provided naive and central memory subsets, regulatory and stem cell-like memory subsets were isolated from just 8 patients and about eight healthy donors.

The entire amount of isolated RNA was reverse transcribed using the High Capacity cDNA Reverse Transcription Kit, so the sequenced TCRB transcripts were expressed ones. Naive, central memory and regulatory T cell samples underwent deep immunoSEQ sequencing, averaging around 3.7 million total reads per sample. Sorted cells were lysed in RLT buffer, and RNA was extracted using DNase-treated RNeasy Micro or Mini kits according to cell number. Each cell subset was processed on its own to prevent cross-contamination, while patient and healthy donor samples were processed together. The immunoSEQ multiplex PCR was used to amplify TCRB sequences from cDNA, yielding 87-bp fragments that span the CDR3 region. Sequencing of the amplicons was performed on the Illumina HiSeq platform. From the authors' description of their analysis: Synthetic template baselines were used to correct PCR bias computationally, reads within Hamming distance 2 were collapsed together, and singletons that could not be merged were discarded. Reads were aligned against IMGT so that V, D and J genes, CDR3 length and insertions or deletions at six rearrangement sites could be assigned. Clonotype counts were normalized to sorted cell number within each subset before computing true diversity and Gini coefficients with the tcR R package. The overlap coefficient, calculated on TCRB nucleotide sequences, was used to measure repertoire sharing. Out-of-frame TCRB sequences from naive cells were analyzed as a proxy for the pre-selection repertoire. TCRdb provides this immuneACCESS table in a form limited to in-frame rearrangements. Some clones are lacking; in checked studies, under half of them reflect an unresolved V gene, and why the rest are absent is not known. The DNA gave D and trimming, while V, J and clone size come from that table. This sample is represented by around 650,000 clones; around 12% of them were singletons. The ten biggest clones cover around 0.12% of the sample.

V was cut back by 0 bases and J by 3 bases, leaving a gap of 9 bases between them. The CDR3 holds 15 amino acids from the cysteine to the phenylalanine. The CDR3 DNA has 45 bases and is translated from base 1. Via the germline V gene, CDR1 is SGDLS and CDR2 YYNGEE. Results the study describes overall, beyond this receptor: At VDJ recombination sites, type 1 diabetes patients had fewer insertions and more deleted nucleotides, which implies abnormalities in thymic rearrangement. In all four CD4+ subsets, TCRB CDR3 length was moderately but significantly shorter in type 1 diabetes patients. Naive, central memory and regulatory TCRB repertoires appeared to be more alike among patients than among healthy donors. HLA sub-analyses involved small numbers of individuals, so any influence of HLA type on TCRB rearrangement remained unresolved. Shorter templates might have been favored by PCR, but patient and control samples were amplified and corrected together, so both groups would have been affected equally by any skew. Because cDNA was sequenced instead of genomic DNA, activated cells with high expression could be over-represented, although the groups did not differ in activation or CD3 levels.

Sequencing was carried out using naive CD4+ T cells from blood. This sample's cell subset or site label indicates: true naive CD4+ T cells. The TCR was taken from a man aged 30 to 39 with type 1 diabetes. The chain is encoded by TRBV9 joined to TRBJ2-2; there is no confident call for the D gene. The nucleotides read TGTGCCAGCAGCGTAGCTACGCGACACACCGGGGAGCTGTTTTTT. Translated, this gives CASSVATRHTGELFF.